This T cell receptor beta chain originates from a study of blood T cell repertoires in COVID-19. For the study at large: Researchers got acute and convalescent COVID-19 samples from the United States, Italy and Spain. T cells, B-cell-depleted T cells, or PBMCs provided the cDNA or gDNA that served as material.

Adults between about 18 and 95 years of age took part from 24 US areas. Cohort 3 donors counted as recovered after two negative PCRs, clearance, or resolved symptoms. The trim removed 4 bases at V and 7 bases at J, leaving 0 bases unmatched. CDR3 length equals 13 residues. Germline-derived CDR1 and CDR2 are SNHLY and FYNNEI. The repertoire was sequenced with immunoSEQ multiplex PCR; TCRdb's copy has only in-frame clones and lacks some. The data contain 230,000 or so clones, 88% of them singletons. The sequence was collected from a woman in her 30s who had recovered from COVID-19. Sample: PBMCs or T cells enriched from blood (not recorded which). The V and J genes are TRBV2 and TRBJ1-6, with 8 bases that match TRBD1. The CDR3 DNA sequence: TGTGCCAGCAGTGGGACAGGGAATTCACCCCTCCACTTT. Translating it yields CASSGTGNSPLHF. The full variable domain, in which reference TRBV2 and TRBJ1-6 provide the parts outside the CDR3, is EPEVTQTPSHQVTQMGQEVILRCVPISNHLYFYWYRQILGQKVEFLVSFYNNEISEKSEIFDDQFSVERPDGSNFTLKIRSTKLEDSAMYFCASSGTGNSPLHFGNGTRLTVT.